This entry lists 18 T cell receptor beta chains sequenced from one sample in a study of T-cell memory formation after mild COVID-19. TCRdb fed the 5' RACE reads into MiXCR, producing one record per CDR3 protein. The table records approximately 500,000 distinct CDR3 sequences, around a quarter of them present only once. Sample: PBMCs or a T cell subset sorted from them (not recorded which). Receptor source: an adult woman who had mild COVID-19 (a few samples of this study predate the infection). Cell type and time point are not known.

J is TRBJ1-2 and V is TRBV20-1, with no clear D. The V gene lost 4 bases and the J gene lost 2 bases, with 14 bases spanning the gap. The CDR3 is made up of 14 amino acids. The germline gives CDR1 DFQATT, CDR2 SNEGSKA (reference sequence). The CDR3 region has the DNA TGCAGTGCTAAGGCTGACGGCCGAAACTATGGCTACACCTTC. Translating it yields CSAKADGRNYGYTF.

This clonotype was detected a few times. This rearrangement joins TRBV10-3 to TRBJ1-4; perhaps TRBD1 as D (6 bases). In germline, CDR1 is ENHRY, CDR2 SYGVKD. The CDR3 contains 17 residues. Trimming removed 3 bases at V and 5 bases at J, with 19 bases between. The CDR3 DNA sequence: TGTGCCATCAGTGACCCGGGGACATTCCTAGGGAATGAAAAACTGTTTTTT. This translates into CAISDPGTFLGNEKLFF.

The genes are TRBV7-9 and TRBJ1-2; 12 bases line up with TRBD1. The germline V gene has CDR1 SEHNR and CDR2 FQNEAQ (reference sequence). The CDR3 contains 15 residues. Trimming cost V 8 bases and J 3 bases; bases outside gene matches: 7. The CDR3 sequence: CASAGQGARDYGYTF. The DNA for the CDR3 is TGTGCCAGCGCGGGACAGGGGGCAAGGGACTATGGCTACACCTTC.

This clonotype was counted at least ten times. The rearrangement links TRBV6-5 to TRBJ2-7; 11 positions match TRBD1. The CDR3 contains 14 residues. V lost 5 bases to trimming and J lost 0 bases; unmatched junction nucleotides: 0. The V gene's germline CDR1 is MNHEY and CDR2 SVGAGI. The CDR3 loop is CASSGQGASYEQYF. CDR3 DNA sequence: TGTGCCAGCAGTGGACAGGGGGCCTCCTACGAGCAGTACTTC.

This clonotype occurred a few times. The chain is built from TRBV3-1 and TRBJ1-1; D uncertain. Germline V gives CDR1 LGHDT, CDR2 YNNKEL (reference sequence). The CDR3 length is 14 residues. The V gene lost 1 base and the J gene lost 0 bases, with 6 bases spanning the gap. The CDR3 nucleotides are TGTGCCAGCAGCCAAGGGGTACTGAACACTGAAGCTTTCTTT. As protein: CASSQGVLNTEAFF.

This clonotype was counted between two and nine times. The chain employs TRBV29-1 and TRBJ2-3; 11 bases are a match to TRBD2. Trimming cost V 3 bases and J 2 bases; bases outside gene matches: 10. Germline values: CDR1 SQVTM, CDR2 ANQGSEA. The CDR3 sequence is 17 residues long. CDR3 region: CSVEVARLAGITDTQYF. The CDR3, as DNA: TGCAGCGTTGAGGTCGCTCGACTAGCGGGGATCACAGATACGCAGTATTTT.

This clonotype has just a few counts. J is TRBJ2-1 and V is TRBV12-3 or TRBV12-4, with 7 bases lining up with TRBD2. The V and J ends lost 4 bases and 12 bases, in that order; junction bases with no gene match: 6. This CDR3 is built from 12 residues. CDR3 nucleotides: TGTGCCAGCAGTTCATCTAGCGGAGGGCAGTTCTTC. It codes for CASSSSSGGQFF.

The chain carries TRBV20-1 and TRBJ1-2; maybe TRBD1 (5 bases). Germline CDR1 and CDR2: DFQATT and SNEGSKA (reference sequence). V was shortened by 8 bases and J by 0 bases, with 13 bases between the two germline ends. The CDR3 loop spans 13 amino acids. The DNA of the CDR3 is TGCAGTCCACGACAGCCCACTAACTATGGCTACACCTTC. It is translated as CSPRQPTNYGYTF.

This clonotype was seen more than once but under ten times. CDR3 region: CATSDSLAGGRFGETQYF. CDR3 in DNA: TGTGCCACCAGTGATTCACTAGCGGGGGGACGCTTCGGGGAGACCCAGTACTTC. The chain joins TRBV24-1 to TRBJ2-5; 12 nucleotides match TRBD2. CDR1 is KGHDR and CDR2 is SFDVKD in the germline V gene. This CDR3 has 18 residues. The ends lost 2 bases at V and 5 bases at J; junction bases unmatched: 11.

This clonotype was seen more than once but under ten times. The V gene is TRBV7-9, the J gene TRBJ2-1; 8 positions match TRBD1. J was trimmed by 7 bases and V by 4 bases; bases with no gene match: 6. The CDR3 has 14 residues. Germline V lookup: CDR1 SEHNR, CDR2 FQNEAQ (reference sequence). The CDR3: CASSSPDRDNEQFF. For the CDR3, the DNA is TGTGCCAGCAGCTCCCCGGACAGGGATAATGAGCAGTTCTTC.

This clonotype showed up many times. This chain links TRBV24-1 with TRBJ2-1; D remains ambiguous. Trimming removed 1 base at V and 2 bases at J, with 8 bases between. The CDR3 is 15 residues long. From germline, CDR1 is KGHDR and CDR2 SFDVKD. CDR3 amino acids: CATSDFERPYNEQFF. Here the CDR3 DNA reads TGTGCCACCAGTGATTTTGAAAGGCCCTACAATGAGCAGTTCTTC.

The rearrangement joins TRBV7-8 to TRBJ2-7, with no clear D. Germline V lookup: CDR1 SGHVS, CDR2 FQNEAQ. The length of the CDR3 is 14 residues. Trimming cost V 3 bases and J 3 bases, with 12 bases left between them. The CDR3 coding sequence is TGTGCCAGCAGCTTTGGACGGTACTACTACGAGCAGTACTTC. Its translation: CASSFGRYYYEQYF.

This clonotype appeared a few times. The chain recombines TRBV6-5 with TRBJ2-7, with 9 positions matching TRBD1. V was pared by 5 bases and J by 5 bases, with 7 bases of the junction left unmatched. The CDR3 sequence is 14 residues long. Germline V gene data show CDR1 as MNHEY and CDR2 as SVGAGI. The CDR3 sequence is CASSVRQGGDEQYF. The CDR3 DNA follows: TGTGCCAGCAGTGTACGACAGGGGGGCGACGAGCAGTACTTC.

A few counts support this clonotype. The chain uses TRBV7-8 and TRBJ2-5; 9 nucleotides align to TRBD2. Germline CDR1 is SGHVS and CDR2 is FQNEAQ. This CDR3 is 16 amino acids long. V trimming: 5 bases; J trimming: 3 bases; junction bases outside the gene matches: 10. The DNA of the CDR3 is TGTGCCAGCAGCCCCCTACTGGCGGGAGGGGAAGAGACCCAGTACTTC. Translating gives CASSPLLAGGEETQYF.

The rearrangement links TRBV4-1 to TRBJ2-7; D is ambiguous. The V end lost 3 bases, the J end lost 3 bases, and 9 bases lay between the germline ends. CDR1 and CDR2 from the germline V gene are MGHRA and YSYEKL. CDR3 length: 13 residues. CDR3 DNA sequence: TGCGCCAGCAGCCACCAAGGGCTCTACGAGCAGTACTTC. Translated: CASSHQGLYEQYF.

The rearrangement links TRBV12-3 or TRBV12-4 to TRBJ1-5, with D unresolved. Trimming pared 5 bases from V and 2 bases from J, leaving 7 bases between. The length of the CDR3 is 13 residues. The chain's CDR3 is CASSARGNQPQHF. As DNA, the CDR3 is TGTGCCAGCAGTGCGAGGGGCAATCAGCCCCAGCATTTT.

The rearrangement uses TRBV7-8 and TRBJ2-7; TRBD2 might be the D (6 bases). The CDR3 contains 17 residues. Germline V gene data show CDR1 as SGHVS and CDR2 as FQNEAQ. The germline V and J ends were trimmed by 5 bases and 7 bases, with 27 bases remaining between them. The CDR3 here is CASSLLVAGTPALEQYF. The CDR3, as DNA: TGTGCCAGCAGCCTCTTAGTCGCCGGGACTCCAGCCTTGGAGCAGTACTTC.

The chain carries TRBV15 and TRBJ2-7; D not resolved. In germline, CDR1 is LNHNV, CDR2 YYDKDF (reference sequence). This CDR3 is 13 amino acids long. V shed 7 bases and J shed 0 bases, with 10 bases lying between them. Here the CDR3 DNA reads TGTGCCACCAACCAGCACCGCTCCTACGAGCAGTACTTC. Translating gives CATNQHRSYEQYF.